This T cell receptor beta chain was found in a study of Ad26.COV2.S vaccination and SARS-CoV-2 variants. Findings of the study overall: The placebo group had lower spike-specific TCR breadth than the vaccine recipients did. Non-spike TCR breadth showed similarity between vaccine and placebo recipients. Substantial breadth was reportedly displayed by spike-specific CD8+ and CD4+ T cell responses after vaccination.

The treatment was: some 20 received Ad26.COV2.S at low or high dose, single or two shots; a few received placebo; per-sample allocation not given. All samples were drawn on day 63, counting from the first vaccine or placebo injection. Donor was an adult aged 18-55 years in Boston. V was shortened by 1 base and J by 10 bases, with 9 bases between the two germline ends. The CDR3 is 12 amino acids. On this clone itself: Antigen: not known.

Sequencing was performed with immunoSEQ multiplex PCR; in TCRdb, only in-frame clones are kept and a portion is missing. The data show about 380,000 clones, with 83% seen just once and about 7.4% held by the top ten. The sequence came from a person between 18 and 60 years old who received the Ad26.COV2.S COVID-19 vaccine or a placebo. The V gene is TRBV12-3 or TRBV12-4, the J gene TRBJ2-3; TRBD2 is a possible D gene (6 bases). Sequences were derived from peripheral blood, sampled in a trial of Ad26.COV2.S vaccine versus placebo. This CDR3 reads CASSLEWRAQYF. The CDR3 nucleotides are TGTGCCAGCAGTTTAGAGTGGAGGGCGCAGTATTTT.